A single sample is the source of the 14 T cell receptor beta chains below, sequenced in a study of T cells expressing NK-cell markers. TCRdb re-analyzed the 5' RACE reads; it lists each CDR3 protein once, without DNA. Its clone listing holds some 390,000 distinct CDR3 sequences. The specimen was blood T cells: a sorted CD56 or NKG2C T cell subset, CD4+ or CD8+ T cells, or bulk PBMC T cells (not recorded which). All receptors come from a woman between 45 and 65 years old in good health.

This chain uses TRBV6-5 with TRBJ2-4; TCRdb lists TRBD2, though no DNA is available to test this call. The CDR3 sequence is 16 residues long. From germline, CDR1 is MNHEY and CDR2 SVGAGI. The CDR3 reads CASSYSFPRTENIQYF.

The chain couples TRBV20-1 to TRBJ2-7; TCRdb gives TRBD2 as the D gene, but with no DNA this cannot be confirmed. Germline-derived CDR1 and CDR2 are DFQATT and SNEGSKA (reference sequence). This CDR3 has 13 residues. CDR3 sequence reads: CSAIPGTSYEQYF.

The rearrangement uses TRBV27 and TRBJ2-1. CDR1 MNHEY and CDR2 SMNVEV come from the germline V gene (reference sequence). CDR3 size: 15 residues. CDR3 residues: CASAKVGYPYNEQFF.

This chain links TRBV9 with TRBJ1-2; TCRdb's D call of TRBD1 is untestable without DNA. This CDR3 contains 14 residues. CDR1 is SGDLS and CDR2 is YYNGEE in the germline V gene. CDR3 in amino acids: CASSATDRDYGYTF.

The chain recombines TRBV3-1 with TRBJ2-1; TCRdb calls TRBD2, which cannot be checked without DNA. Germline CDR1 and CDR2: LGHDT and YNNKEL (reference sequence). The CDR3 consists of 17 residues. The CDR3 loop reads CASSHHSGRANYNEQFF.

The J gene is TRBJ1-3, the V gene TRBV18; TCRdb's assignment of TRBD1 cannot be checked, as there is no DNA. The germline gives CDR1 KGHSH, CDR2 LQKENI. The CDR3 length is 14 residues. The CDR3 here is CASRDGNSGNTIYF.

The chain recombines TRBV7-9 with TRBJ1-1. The CDR3 consists of 12 residues. Germline CDR1 reads SEHNR; CDR2 reads FQNEAQ (reference sequence). The CDR3 reads CASSRDGVEAFF. Using reference TRBV7-9 and TRBJ1-1 for the parts outside the CDR3, the full variable domain is DTGVSQNPRHKITKRGQNVTFRCDPISEHNRLYWYRQTLGQGPEFLTYFQNEAQLEKSRLLSDRFSAERPKGSFSTLEIQRTEQGDSAMYLCASSRDGVEAFFGQGTRLTVV.

The V and J genes are TRBV5-1 and TRBJ2-1; the D call of TRBD1 rests on TCRdb alone, since no DNA is present to check it. CDR3 length: 16 residues. From germline, CDR1 is SGHRS and CDR2 YFSETQ. The CDR3 reads CASSSGGEFGYNEQFF.

The J gene is TRBJ2-3, the V gene TRBV20-1; TCRdb designates TRBD1, a call that cannot be tested without DNA. Germline V gives CDR1 DFQATT, CDR2 SNEGSKA (reference sequence). The CDR3 contains 14 residues. CDR3 residues: CSASGTGGSDTQYF.

This rearrangement joins TRBV4-1 to TRBJ2-3; without DNA, the TCRdb call of TRBD2 cannot be checked. This CDR3 has 15 amino acids. The germline gives CDR1 MGHRA, CDR2 YSYEKL. CDR3 residues: CASSPGLDSPDTQYF.

The chain joins TRBV5-5 to TRBJ2-1; without DNA, the TCRdb call of TRBD2 cannot be checked. CDR3 length: 18 residues. Germline lookup yields CDR1 SGHKS and CDR2 YYEKEE (reference sequence). The CDR3 here is CASSLGLAGGFMYNEQFF. The complete variable domain, with remaining parts taken from reference TRBV5-5 and TRBJ2-1, reads DAGVTQSPTHLIKTRGQQVTLRCSPISGHKSVSWYQQVLGQGPQFIFQYYEKEERGRGNFPDRFSARQFPNYSSELNVNALLLGDSALYLCASSLGLAGGFMYNEQFFGPGTRLTVL.

J is TRBJ2-3 and V is TRBV14; without DNA, the TCRdb call of TRBD2 cannot be checked. The V gene's germline CDR1 is SGHDN and CDR2 FVKESK. This CDR3 spans 20 amino acids. The chain's CDR3 is CASSTSGLAGGPYGTDTQYF.

The chain combines TRBV20-1 with TRBJ2-1. CDR3 length: 14 residues. CDR1 and CDR2 (germline): DFQATT, SNEGSKA (reference sequence). The CDR3 here is CSASDDSLSNEQFF.

The chain combines TRBV9 with TRBJ2-1. The germline gives CDR1 SGDLS, CDR2 YYNGEE. The CDR3 totals 15 residues. Here the CDR3 reads CASSVESRNYNEQFF.